This T cell receptor beta chain was retrieved from a study of CD8+ T cells in alopecia areata. The CDR3 totals 12 residues. Germline loops: CDR1 GTSNPN, CDR2 SVGIG (reference sequence). V was shortened by 5 bases and J by 12 bases, with 17 bases between the two germline ends. As part of sample collection, lesional scalp punch biopsies and peripheral blood were taken from alopecia areata patients. Following RNA extraction, reverse transcription yielded cDNA that acted as the sequencing template. Assay used: immunoSEQ multiplex PCR; TCRdb lists only in-frame clones, some missing. The repertoire has more than 90,000 clones, roughly two fifths of them found once; the top ten carry 3.1%.

The gene calls are TRBV30 and TRBJ2-4, with D perhaps given as TRBD1 or TRBD2 (5 bases each). The receptor was derived from a human donor with alopecia areata. Source material: CD4+ T cells sorted from blood. CDR3 coding DNA: TGTGCCTGGGGCGACCCTAGAGGGGCTCAGTACTTC. This codes for CAWGDPRGAQYF.